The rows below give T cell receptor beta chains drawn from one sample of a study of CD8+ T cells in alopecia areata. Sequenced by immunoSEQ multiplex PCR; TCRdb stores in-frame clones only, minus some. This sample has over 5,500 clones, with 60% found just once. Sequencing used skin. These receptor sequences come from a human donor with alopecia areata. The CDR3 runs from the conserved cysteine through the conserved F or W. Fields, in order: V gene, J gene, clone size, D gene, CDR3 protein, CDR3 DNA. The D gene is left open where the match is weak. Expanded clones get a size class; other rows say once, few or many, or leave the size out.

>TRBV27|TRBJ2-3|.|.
CASSYHERYRGLPDKDTQYF
TGTGCCAGCAGTTACCATGAGCGTTATCGGGGACTCCCGGACAAAGATACGCAGTATTTT
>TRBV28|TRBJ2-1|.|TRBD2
CASSSRTSGIGEQFF
TGTGCCAGCAGCTCCCGGACTAGCGGTATAGGTGAGCAGTTCTTC
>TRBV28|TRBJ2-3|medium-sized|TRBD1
CASSTPYRGTGDTQYF
TGTGCCAGCAGTACTCCATACAGGGGAACCGGGGATACGCAGTATTTT
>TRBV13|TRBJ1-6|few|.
CASSRMAGLSSSYNSPLHF
TGTGCCAGCAGTCGTATGGCGGGCTTATCGAGCTCCTATAATTCACCCCTCCACTTT
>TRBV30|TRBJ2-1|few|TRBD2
CAWSVRLAGSYNEQFF
TGTGCCTGGAGTGTTCGACTAGCGGGGAGTTACAATGAGCAGTTCTTC
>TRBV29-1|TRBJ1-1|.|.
CSGKKGVAEAFF
TGCAGCGGCAAAAAAGGAGTGGCTGAAGCTTTCTTT
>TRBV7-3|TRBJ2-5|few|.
CASSLPLQQETQYF
TGTGCCAGCAGCTTACCTCTCCAACAAGAGACCCAGTACTTC
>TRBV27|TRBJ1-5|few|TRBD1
CASSSGTGGRQPQHF
TGTGCCAGCAGCTCCGGGACAGGGGGTAGACAGCCCCAGCATTTT
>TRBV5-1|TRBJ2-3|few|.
CASSFAMSTDTQYF
TGCGCCAGCAGCTTCGCCATGAGCACAGATACGCAGTATTTT
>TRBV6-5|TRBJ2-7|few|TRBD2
CASQLAGGPYEQYF
TGTGCCAGCCAACTAGCGGGAGGGCCCTACGAGCAGTACTTC
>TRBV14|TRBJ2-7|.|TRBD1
CASSRRIRQGEAYEQYF
TGTGCCAGCAGCCGCCGAATCCGACAGGGAGAGGCCTACGAGCAGTACTTC
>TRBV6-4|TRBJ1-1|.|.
CASSDSGVEAFF
TGTGCCAGCAGTGACTCCGGGGTTGAAGCTTTCTTT
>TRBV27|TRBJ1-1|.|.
CASSNSRGPWEAFF
TGTGCCAGCAGTAATTCCAGGGGACCGTGGGAAGCTTTCTTT
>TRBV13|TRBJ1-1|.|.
CASSLLLDTEAFF
TGTGCCAGCAGCTTACTGTTGGACACTGAAGCTTTCTTT
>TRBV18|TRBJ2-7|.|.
CASSPMVLPYEQYF
TGTGCCAGCTCACCCATGGTCCTCCCCTACGAGCAGTACTTC
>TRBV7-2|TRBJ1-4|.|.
CASGEPHLSPRMEKLFF
TGTGCCAGCGGAGAGCCCCACCTATCCCCCCGGATGGAAAAACTGTTTTTT
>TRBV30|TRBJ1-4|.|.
CAWKGGPLNEKLFF
TGTGCCTGGAAAGGAGGACCCCTTAATGAAAAACTGTTTTTT
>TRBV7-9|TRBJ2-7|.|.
CASSSYSGTYEQYF
TGTGCCAGCAGCTCCTATTCCGGAACCTACGAGCAGTACTTC
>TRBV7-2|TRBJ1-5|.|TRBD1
CASRVGTGGAEPQHF
TGTGCCAGCAGAGTAGGGACAGGGGGCGCGGAGCCCCAGCATTTT
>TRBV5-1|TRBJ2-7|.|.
CASSSMSSSYGQYF
TGCGCCAGCAGCTCGATGTCAAGCTCCTACGGGCAGTACTTC
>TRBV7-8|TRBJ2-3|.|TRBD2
CASSFSLAGGGNTQYF
TGTGCCAGCAGCTTTAGTCTGGCGGGAGGGGGAAATACGCAGTATTTT
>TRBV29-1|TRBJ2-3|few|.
CSGTSRLTDTQYF
TGCAGCGGAACTAGCAGGCTCACAGATACGCAGTATTTT
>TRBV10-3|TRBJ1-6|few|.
CAISDGNSPLHF
TGTGCCATCAGTGACGGTAATTCACCCCTCCACTTT
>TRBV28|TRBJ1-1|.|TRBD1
CASSSPTGRNTEAFF
TGTGCCAGCAGTTCTCCGACAGGGCGGAACACTGAAGCTTTCTTT
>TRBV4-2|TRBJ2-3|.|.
CASSQEGTLEFDTQYF
TGTGCCAGCAGCCAAGAGGGGACGCTCGAATTCGATACGCAGTATTTT
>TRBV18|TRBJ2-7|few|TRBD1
CASSTWTGGTYEQYF
TGTGCCAGCTCAACTTGGACAGGGGGAACCTACGAGCAGTACTTC
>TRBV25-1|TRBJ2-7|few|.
CASSESIGHSREQYF
TGTGCCAGCAGTGAATCTATAGGACATTCACGCGAGCAGTACTTC
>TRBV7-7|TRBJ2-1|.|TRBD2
CASSLEGGSGEQFF
TGTGCCAGCAGCTTAGAGGGCGGGAGTGGAGAGCAGTTCTTC